This TCR beta chain came from a study of Ad26.COV2.S vaccination and SARS-CoV-2 variants. Whole-study context: Intramuscularly, Ad26.COV2.S was given either once or twice, 56 days apart. Study conclusions and caveats: Spike-specific TCR breadth was greater after Ad26.COV2.S than placebo. Researchers reported similar non-spike TCR breadth in vaccine and placebo recipients.

Treatment indicated: some 19 received Ad26.COV2.S at low or high dose, single or two shots; 5 received placebo; per-sample allocation not given. Samples were taken on day 63 after the first vaccine or placebo injection. Wuhan-strain SARS-CoV-2 spike was expressed by the Ad26 vector that made up the vaccine. Data came from immunoSEQ multiplex PCR; TCRdb stores just in-frame clones and leaves some out. The sample shows about 320,000 clones, around four fifths of them seen only once. Germline V gene lookup returns CDR1 SGHNT and CDR2 YYREEE (reference sequence). The CDR3 extends over 17 amino acids. V was shortened by 4 bases and J by 6 bases, with 25 bases between the two germline ends. This clone showed up just once. The target antigen is unknown.

The V call is TRBV5-4, the J call TRBJ2-5; TRBD1 might be the D (8 bases). This receptor was obtained from a person between 18 and 65 years old who received the Ad26.COV2.S COVID-19 vaccine or a placebo. The sample consisted of peripheral blood, taken in a trial of Ad26.COV2.S vaccine versus placebo. CDR3 amino acids: CASSRYGGAGGDKTQYF. The CDR3 nucleotides read TGTGCCAGCAGCCGTTATGGGGGGGCAGGGGGCGACAAGACCCAGTACTTC.